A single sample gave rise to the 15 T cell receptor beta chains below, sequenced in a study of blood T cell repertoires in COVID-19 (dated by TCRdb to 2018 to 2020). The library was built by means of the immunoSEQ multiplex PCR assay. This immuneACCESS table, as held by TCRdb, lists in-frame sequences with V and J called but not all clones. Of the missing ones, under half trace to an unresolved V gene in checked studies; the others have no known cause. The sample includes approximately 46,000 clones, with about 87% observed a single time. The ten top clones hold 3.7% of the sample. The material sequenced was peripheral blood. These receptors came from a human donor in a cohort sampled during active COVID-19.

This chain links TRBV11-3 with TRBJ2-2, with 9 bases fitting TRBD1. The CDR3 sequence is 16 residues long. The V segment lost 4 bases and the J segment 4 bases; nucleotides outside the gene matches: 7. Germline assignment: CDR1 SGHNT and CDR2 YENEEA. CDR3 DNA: TGTGCCAGCAGCTCCGGGACAGGGTATGGCACCGGGGAGCTGTTTTTT. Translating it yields CASSSGTGYGTGELFF.

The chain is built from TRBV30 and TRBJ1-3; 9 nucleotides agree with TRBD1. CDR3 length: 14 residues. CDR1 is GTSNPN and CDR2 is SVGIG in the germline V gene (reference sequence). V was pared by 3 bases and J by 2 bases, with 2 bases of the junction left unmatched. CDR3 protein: CAWRQGATGNTIYF. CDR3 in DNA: TGTGCCTGGAGACAGGGGGCCACTGGAAACACCATATATTTT.

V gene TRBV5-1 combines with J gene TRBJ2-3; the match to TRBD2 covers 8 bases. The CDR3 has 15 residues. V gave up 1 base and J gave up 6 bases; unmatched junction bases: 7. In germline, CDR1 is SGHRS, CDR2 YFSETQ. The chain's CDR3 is CASSLPAGVADTQYF. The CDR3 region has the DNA TGCGCCAGCAGCTTGCCAGCGGGAGTGGCGGATACGCAGTATTTT.

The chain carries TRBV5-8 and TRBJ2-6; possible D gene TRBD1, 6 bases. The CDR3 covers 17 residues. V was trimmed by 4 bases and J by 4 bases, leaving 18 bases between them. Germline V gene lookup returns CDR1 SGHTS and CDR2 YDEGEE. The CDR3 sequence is CASSLHLQGYGANVLTF. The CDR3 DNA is TGTGCCAGCAGCCTTCACCTACAGGGATACGGGGCCAACGTCCTGACTTTC. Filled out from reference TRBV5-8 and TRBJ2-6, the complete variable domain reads EAGVTQSPTHLIKTRGQQATLRCSPISGHTSVYWYQQALGLGLQFLLWYDEGEERNRGNFPPRFSGRQFPNYSSELNVNALELEDSALYLCASSLHLQGYGANVLTFGAGSRLTVL.

The CDR3 loop reads CASSPPSDSIRYNEQFF. For the CDR3, the DNA is TGTGCCAGCAGTCCACCCTCCGACTCGATTCGATACAATGAGCAGTTCTTC. This chain uses TRBV28 with TRBJ2-1; no firm D call. Germline CDR1 reads MDHEN; CDR2 reads SYDVKM. Trimming cost V 5 bases and J 4 bases, with 21 bases left between them. The CDR3 is 17 residues long.

The CDR3 loop is CASSLIAGGGETQYF. Written as DNA, the CDR3 is TGTGCCAGCAGCCTCATAGCGGGGGGCGGGGAGACCCAGTACTTC. The rearrangement joins TRBV3-1 (or the pseudogene TRBV3-2) to TRBJ2-5; TRBD2 matches at 10 bases. This CDR3 contains 15 residues. The V segment lost 4 bases and the J segment 5 bases; nucleotides outside the gene matches: 7. Germline CDR1 LGHDT, CDR2 YNNKEL (reference sequence).

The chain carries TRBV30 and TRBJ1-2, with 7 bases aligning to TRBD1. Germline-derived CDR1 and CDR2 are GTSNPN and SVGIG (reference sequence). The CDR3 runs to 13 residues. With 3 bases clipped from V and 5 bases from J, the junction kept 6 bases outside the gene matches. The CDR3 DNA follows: TGTGCCTGGAGAGGGGACAGCGGTTATGGCTACACCTTC. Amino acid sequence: CAWRGDSGYGYTF.

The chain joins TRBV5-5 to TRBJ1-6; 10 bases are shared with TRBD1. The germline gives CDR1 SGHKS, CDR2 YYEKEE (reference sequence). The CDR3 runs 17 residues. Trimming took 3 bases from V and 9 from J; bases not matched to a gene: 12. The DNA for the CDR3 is TGTGCCAGCAGCTGGATGACAGGGGGCTTGTCCGTTTCACCCCTCCACTTT. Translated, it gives CASSWMTGGLSVSPLHF.

Here the CDR3 reads CAWGTGRETQYF. In DNA, the CDR3 is TGTGCCTGGGGGACAGGGAGGGAGACCCAGTACTTC. J is TRBJ2-5 and V is TRBV30; 9 bases agree with TRBD1. Losses at the gene ends were 5 bases for V and 5 bases for J; bases not matched to a gene: 3. Germline CDR1 GTSNPN, CDR2 SVGIG (reference sequence). This CDR3 is 12 amino acids long.

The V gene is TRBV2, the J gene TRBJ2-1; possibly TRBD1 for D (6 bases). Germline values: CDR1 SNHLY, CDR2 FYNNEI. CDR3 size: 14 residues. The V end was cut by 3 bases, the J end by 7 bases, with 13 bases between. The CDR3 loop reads CASSDLGAPNEQFF. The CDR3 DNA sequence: TGTGCCAGCAGTGACTTGGGGGCGCCGAATGAGCAGTTCTTC.

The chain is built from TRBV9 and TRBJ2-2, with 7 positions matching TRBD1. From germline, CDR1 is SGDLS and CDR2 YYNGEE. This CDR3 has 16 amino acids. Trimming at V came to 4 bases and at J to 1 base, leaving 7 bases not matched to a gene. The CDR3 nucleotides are TGTGCCAGCAGCCCAACACAGGGGCTGAACACCGGGGAGCTGTTTTTT. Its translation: CASSPTQGLNTGELFF.

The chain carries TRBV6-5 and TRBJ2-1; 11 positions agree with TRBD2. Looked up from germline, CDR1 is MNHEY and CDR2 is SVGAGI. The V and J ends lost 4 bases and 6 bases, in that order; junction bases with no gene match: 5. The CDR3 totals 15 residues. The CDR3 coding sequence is TGTGCCAGCAGTTTAGCGGGAGGGGAATCCAATGAGCAGTTCTTC. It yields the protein CASSLAGGESNEQFF.

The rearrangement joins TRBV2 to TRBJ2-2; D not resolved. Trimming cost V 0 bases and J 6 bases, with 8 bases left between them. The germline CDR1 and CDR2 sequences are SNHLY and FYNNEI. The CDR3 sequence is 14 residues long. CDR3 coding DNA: TGTGCCAGCAGTGAAGCGGAGATTCCCGGGGAGCTGTTTTTT. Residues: CASSEAEIPGELFF. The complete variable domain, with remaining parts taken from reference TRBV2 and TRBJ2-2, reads EPEVTQTPSHQVTQMGQEVILRCVPISNHLYFYWYRQILGQKVEFLVSFYNNEISEKSEIFDDQFSVERPDGSNFTLKIRSTKLEDSAMYFCASSEAEIPGELFFGEGSRLTVL.

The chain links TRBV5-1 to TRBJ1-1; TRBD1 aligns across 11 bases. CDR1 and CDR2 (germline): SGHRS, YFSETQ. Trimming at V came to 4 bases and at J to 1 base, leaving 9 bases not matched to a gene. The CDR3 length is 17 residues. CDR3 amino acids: CASSRTGGAGGNTEAFF. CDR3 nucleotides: TGCGCCAGCAGCCGGACAGGGGGCGCGGGAGGGAACACTGAAGCTTTCTTT.

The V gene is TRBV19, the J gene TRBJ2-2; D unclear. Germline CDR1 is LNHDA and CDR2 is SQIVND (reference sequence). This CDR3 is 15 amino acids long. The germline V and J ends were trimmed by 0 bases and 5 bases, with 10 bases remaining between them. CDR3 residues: CASSIDSTLTGELFF. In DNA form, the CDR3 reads TGTGCCAGTAGTATAGACTCTACCCTGACCGGGGAGCTGTTTTTT. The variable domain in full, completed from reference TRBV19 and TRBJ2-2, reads DGGITQSPKYLFRKEGQNVTLSCEQNLNHDAMYWYRQDPGQGLRLIYYSQIVNDFQKGDIAEGYSVSREKKESFPLTVTSAQKNPTAFYLCASSIDSTLTGELFFGEGSRLTVL.